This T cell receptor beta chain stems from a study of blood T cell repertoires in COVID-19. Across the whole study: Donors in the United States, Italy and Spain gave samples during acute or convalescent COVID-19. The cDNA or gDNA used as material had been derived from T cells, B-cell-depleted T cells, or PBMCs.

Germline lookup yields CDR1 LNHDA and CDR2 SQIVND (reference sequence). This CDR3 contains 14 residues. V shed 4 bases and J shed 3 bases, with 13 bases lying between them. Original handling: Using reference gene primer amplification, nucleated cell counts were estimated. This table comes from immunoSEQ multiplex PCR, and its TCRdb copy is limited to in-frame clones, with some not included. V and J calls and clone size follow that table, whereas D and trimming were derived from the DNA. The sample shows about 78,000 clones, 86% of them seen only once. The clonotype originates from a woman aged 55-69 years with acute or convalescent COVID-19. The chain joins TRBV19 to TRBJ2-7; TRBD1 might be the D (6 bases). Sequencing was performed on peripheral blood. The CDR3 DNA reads TGTGCCAGTAGTAACAGACAGGACCACTACGAGCAGTACTTC. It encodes CASSNRQDHYEQYF. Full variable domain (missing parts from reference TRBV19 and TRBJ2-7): DGGITQSPKYLFRKEGQNVTLSCEQNLNHDAMYWYRQDPGQGLRLIYYSQIVNDFQKGDIAEGYSVSREKKESFPLTVTSAQKNPTAFYLCASSNRQDHYEQYFGPGTRLTVT.